This paragraph reports one T cell receptor beta chain. The target antigen is unknown. The record originates from a study of T cell repertoires in cytomegalovirus infection. Study observations and caveats: Cumulative public TCR beta family frequency identified CMV carriers with the relevant HLA.

TCRdb re-called the reads with MiXCR, one entry per CDR3 protein. The sample comprises about 160,000 distinct CDR3 sequences, approximately 17% of which are singletons, and about 17% rests with the top ten. Trimming took off 3 bases at V and 5 bases at J, with 28 bases between the two ends. The germline gives CDR1 SEHNR, CDR2 FQNEAQ (reference sequence). This CDR3 contains 19 residues. Sequenced material: CD8+ T cells from PBMCs. The sequence was obtained from a human donor in good health (CMV status not recorded). Some clones in this sample may be carry-over from other donors' samples. This chain joins TRBV7-9 and TRBJ1-1; the D gene is possibly TRBD1 (6 bases). CDR3 amino acids: CASSFNTRLTGARITEAFF. The DNA of the CDR3 is TGTGCCAGCAGCTTTAATACCCGCCTTACGGGGGCGCGAATTACTGAAGCTTTCTTT. Variable domain in full (rest from reference TRBV7-9 and TRBJ1-1): DTGVSQNPRHKITKRGQNVTFRCDPISEHNRLYWYRQTLGQGPEFLTYFQNEAQLEKSRLLSDRFSAERPKGSFSTLEIQRTEQGDSAMYLCASSFNTRLTGARITEAFFGQGTRLTVV.